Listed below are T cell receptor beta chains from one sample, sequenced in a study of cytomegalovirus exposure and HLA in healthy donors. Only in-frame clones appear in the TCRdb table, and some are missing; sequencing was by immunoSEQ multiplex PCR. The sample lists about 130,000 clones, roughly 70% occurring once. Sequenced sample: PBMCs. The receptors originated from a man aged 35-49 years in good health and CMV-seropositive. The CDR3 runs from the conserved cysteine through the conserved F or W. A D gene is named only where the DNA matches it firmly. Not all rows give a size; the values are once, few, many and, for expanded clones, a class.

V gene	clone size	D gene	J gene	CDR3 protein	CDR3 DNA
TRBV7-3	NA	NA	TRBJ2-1	CASSWGLIYNEQFF	TGTGCCAGCAGCTGGGGACTGATTTACAATGAGCAGTTCTTC
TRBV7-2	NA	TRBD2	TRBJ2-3	CASSPPGLAGGTDTQYF	TGTGCCAGCAGCCCTCCCGGACTAGCGGGGGGGACAGATACGCAGTATTTT
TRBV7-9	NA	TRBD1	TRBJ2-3	CASSWWGQGSTDTQYF	TGTGCCAGCAGCTGGTGGGGACAGGGCTCGACAGATACGCAGTATTTT
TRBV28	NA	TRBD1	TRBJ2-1	CATSDREPYNEQFF	TGTGCCACCTCGGACAGGGAACCCTACAATGAGCAGTTCTTC
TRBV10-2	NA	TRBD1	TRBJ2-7	CASSEDRGGYEQYF	TGCGCCAGCAGTGAGGACAGGGGAGGCTACGAGCAGTACTTC
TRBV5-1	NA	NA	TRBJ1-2	CASSLAPSNYGYTF	TGCGCCAGCAGCTTGGCCCCCTCTAACTATGGCTACACCTTC
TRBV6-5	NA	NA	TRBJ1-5	CASRRQLNQPQHF	TGTGCCAGCAGGAGACAGCTAAATCAGCCCCAGCATTTT
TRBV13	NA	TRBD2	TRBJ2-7	CASSPRGGVHEQYF	TGTGCCAGCAGCCCACGGGGGGGCGTCCACGAGCAGTACTTC
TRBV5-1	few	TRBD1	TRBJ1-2	CASSWSPGTDGYTF	TGCGCCAGCAGCTGGTCCCCGGGGACAGATGGCTACACCTTC
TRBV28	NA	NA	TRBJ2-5	CASTAGRQETQYF	TGTGCCAGCACTGCGGGGAGGCAAGAGACCCAGTACTTC
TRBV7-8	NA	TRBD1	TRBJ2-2	CASSLRQGVDGELFF	TGTGCCAGCAGCTTACGACAGGGGGTGGACGGGGAGCTGTTTTTT
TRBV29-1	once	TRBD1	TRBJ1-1	CSVEAWTGGSEAFF	TGCAGCGTTGAAGCGTGGACAGGGGGGTCTGAAGCTTTCTTT
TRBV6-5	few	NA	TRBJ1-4	CASSGGRLTEKLFF	TGTGCTTCTTCTGGGGGCCGGTTAACTGAAAAACTGTTTTTT
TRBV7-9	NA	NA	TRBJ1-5	CASSLDRASPQHF	TGTGCCAGCAGCTTAGACAGGGCATCGCCCCAGCATTTT
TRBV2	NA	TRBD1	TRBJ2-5	CASSVGQRETQYF	TGTGCCAGCAGTGTGGGACAGCGAGAGACCCAGTACTTC
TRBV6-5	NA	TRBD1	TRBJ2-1	CASSHTGVPYNEQFF	TGTGCCAGCAGTCACACAGGGGTCCCCTACAATGAGCAGTTCTTC
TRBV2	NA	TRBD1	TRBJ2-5	CASSGLQGAWEQYF	TGTGCCAGCAGTGGCTTACAGGGGGCTTGGGAGCAGTACTTC
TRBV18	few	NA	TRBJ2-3	CASSTKQRLVDTQYF	TGTGCCAGCTCAACCAAGCAGCGGTTGGTAGATACGCAGTATTTT
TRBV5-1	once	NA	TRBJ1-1	CASSLGLAQKRMNTEAFF	TGCGCCAGCAGCTTGGGGCTTGCTCAGAAAAGAATGAACACTGAAGCTTTCTTT
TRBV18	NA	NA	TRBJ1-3	CASSHGQGNTIYF	TGTGCCAGCTCACACGGACAAGGAAACACCATATATTTT
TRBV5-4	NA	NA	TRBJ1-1	CASIKERGLPNTEAFF	TGTGCCAGCATCAAAGAGAGGGGGTTGCCGAACACTGAAGCTTTCTTT
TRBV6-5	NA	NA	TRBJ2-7	CASSPTGPTSYEQYF	TGTGCCAGCAGTCCAACAGGGCCGACCTCCTACGAGCAGTACTTC
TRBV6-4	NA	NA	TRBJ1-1	CASSQTQQTEAFF	TGTGCCAGCTCCCAAACCCAACAGACTGAAGCTTTCTTT
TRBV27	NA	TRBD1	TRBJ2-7	CASRGQGPHLYEQYF	TGTGCCAGCAGGGGACAGGGACCACACCTCTACGAGCAGTACTTC
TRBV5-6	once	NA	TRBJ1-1	CASGGGNTEAFF	TGTGCCAGCGGGGGGGGGAACACTGAAGCTTTCTTT
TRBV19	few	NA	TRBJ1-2	CASSLQGLGGYTF	TGTGCCAGTAGTCTTCAGGGCCTTGGGGGCTACACCTTC
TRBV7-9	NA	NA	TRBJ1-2	CASSSPGDYGYTF	TGTGCCAGCAGCTCCCCAGGGGACTATGGCTACACCTTC
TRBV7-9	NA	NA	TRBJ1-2	CASSLVSVYGYTF	TGTGCCAGCAGCTTAGTTAGCGTTTATGGCTACACCTTC
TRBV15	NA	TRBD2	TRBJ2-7	CATSPGTSGVWEQYF	TGTGCCACCAGCCCGGGGACTAGCGGGGTTTGGGAGCAGTACTTC
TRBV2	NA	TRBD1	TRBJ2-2	CASIPGQGRIGELFF	TGTGCCAGCATTCCGGGACAGGGGAGGATCGGGGAGCTGTTTTTT
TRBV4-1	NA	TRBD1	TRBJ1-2	CASSQDLGGGKREANYGYTF	TGCGCCAGCAGCCAAGACCTAGGAGGGGGCAAGAGGGAAGCTAACTATGGCTACACCTTC
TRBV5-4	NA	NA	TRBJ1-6	CASSGVGEVNSPLHF	TGTGCCAGCAGCGGCGTTGGGGAGGTTAATTCACCCCTCCACTTT
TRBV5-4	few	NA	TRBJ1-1	CASSLARVEDTEAFF	TGTGCCAGCAGCTTGGCCCGGGTCGAGGACACTGAAGCTTTCTTT
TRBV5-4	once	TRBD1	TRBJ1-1	CASSSGTGYAVNTEAFF	TGTGCCAGCAGCTCCGGGACAGGGTACGCGGTGAACACTGAAGCTTTCTTT
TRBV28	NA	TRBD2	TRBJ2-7	CAIGSLAGASEQYF	TGTGCCATCGGATCTCTAGCGGGAGCTTCCGAGCAGTACTTC
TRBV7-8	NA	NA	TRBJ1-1	CASSLAAQNTEAFF	TGTGCCAGCAGCTTAGCGGCCCAGAACACTGAAGCTTTCTTT
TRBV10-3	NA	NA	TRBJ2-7	CAILNGEYEQYF	TGTGCCATCCTGAACGGGGAGTACGAGCAGTACTTC
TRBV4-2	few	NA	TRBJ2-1	CASSPPVGQLGGNEQFF	TGTGCCAGCAGCCCCCCCGTGGGACAGTTGGGGGGCAATGAGCAGTTCTTC
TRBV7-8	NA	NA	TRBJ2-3	CASSLVAGRAADTQYF	TGTGCCAGCAGCTTAGTCGCTGGCCGAGCGGCAGATACGCAGTATTTT
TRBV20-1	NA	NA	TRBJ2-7	CSVLGVVQYF	TGCAGTGTACTGGGCGTTGTGCAGTACTTC
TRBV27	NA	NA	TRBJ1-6	CASTQRGAGSPLHF	TGTGCCAGCACTCAACGGGGGGCCGGATCACCCCTCCACTTT
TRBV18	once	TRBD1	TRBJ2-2	CASSPQQGAYTGELFF	TGTGCCAGCTCACCACAACAGGGGGCGTACACCGGGGAGCTGTTTTTT
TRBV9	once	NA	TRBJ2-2	CASSLQTGGGELFF	TGTGCCAGCAGCTTACAAACCGGCGGCGGGGAGCTGTTTTTT